A selection of T cell receptor beta chains follows, all from one sample in a study of shared clonotypes between healthy human individuals. Profiling relied on immunoSEQ multiplex PCR, and the TCRdb table lists in-frame clones only, not all of them. The top ten clones hold about 0.52% of a sample with about 1.1 million clones, about 80% of them seen once. The specimen was memory CD4+ T cells from PBMCs. The receptors shown here come from a man younger than 30 in good health. Some clones in this sample may be carry-over from other donors' samples. CDR3s include the opening cysteine and the closing phenylalanine or tryptophan. Each record gives: V gene, J gene, clone size, D gene, CDR3 DNA, CDR3 protein. D genes are given only for firm matches. The size field is filled for only some rows; it gives once, few, many or a size class.

>TRBV6-1|TRBJ2-7|-|TRBD2
TGTGCCAGCACCCCGGGGGGGGCTTTAACCTACGAGCAGTACTTC
CASTPGGALTYEQYF
>TRBV6-6|TRBJ2-1|-|TRBD2
TGTGCCAGCACGTCCGGGACTAGCGGAGGCAATGAGCAGTTCTTC
CASTSGTSGGNEQFF
>TRBV25-1|TRBJ1-1|-|TRBD1
TGTGCCAGCAGTGACCCCGGACAGGGGGACACTGAAGCTTTCTTT
CASSDPGQGDTEAFF
>TRBV7-3|TRBJ1-1|once|-
TGTGCCAGCAGCCAATCCAGGGGCAACACTGAAGCTTTCTTT
CASSQSRGNTEAFF
>TRBV6-1|TRBJ2-7|-|TRBD1
TGTGCCAGCAACAGACAGGGGACCTCCTACGAGCAGTACTTC
CASNRQGTSYEQYF
>TRBV6-4|TRBJ1-4|-|TRBD1
TGTGCCAGCAGTGCGTATCGGCAGGGGGACGTGATTTTT
CASSAYRQGDVIF
>TRBV6-5|TRBJ1-2|-|-
TGTGCCAGCAGTTACTCTCGGCAGGGGTTCGGCTACACCTTC
CASSYSRQGFGYTF
>TRBV2|TRBJ2-2|-|TRBD2
TGTGCCAGCAGTTACACTAGCGGGAGGACTACCGGGGAGCTGTTTTTT
CASSYTSGRTTGELFF
>TRBV7-2|TRBJ2-3|-|TRBD1
TGTGCCAGCAGCAAATATTGGACAGGGAACACAGATACGCAGTATTTT
CASSKYWTGNTDTQYF
>TRBV5-1|TRBJ1-2|-|-
TGCGCCAGCAGCTCCCGCGGGGTCTATGGCTACACCTTC
CASSSRGVYGYTF
>TRBV10-2|TRBJ2-3|-|-
TGCGCCAGTTCAACCAGGGGGGATGTGACAGATACGCAGTATTTT
CASSTRGDVTDTQYF
>TRBV10-3|TRBJ1-1|few|TRBD1
TGTGCCACCGAGAAAGGGGGCACCGAAGCTTTCTTT
CATEKGGTEAFF
>TRBV29-1|TRBJ1-3|once|-
TGCAGCGTTGTTCACCGGGGAAACACCATATATTTT
CSVVHRGNTIYF
>TRBV7-2|TRBJ1-1|-|-
TGTGCCAGCAGTGGCGGCAGGAACACTGAAGCTTTCTTT
CASSGGRNTEAFF
>TRBV21-1|TRBJ1-5|-|-
TGTGCCAGCCCGCCGAGCCTAGACAGGGGCAATCAGCCCCAGCATTTT
CASPPSLDRGNQPQHF
>TRBV7-9|TRBJ2-7|-|-
TGTGCCAGCAGCACTCTCTCCTACGAGCAGTACTTC
CASSTLSYEQYF
>TRBV19|TRBJ2-3|-|-
TGTGCCAGTAGTATTACCGGGGTAAGGTTGGGTACGCAGTATTTT
CASSITGVRLGTQYF
>TRBV10-3|TRBJ2-5|-|TRBD2
TGTGCCTCCCACCCTGAGGGTATCGGGGAGGGCCAAGAGACCCAGTACTTC
CASHPEGIGEGQETQYF
>TRBV28|TRBJ1-6|many|TRBD1
TGTGCCAGCAGTTATCTAGAGGGACAGGGGGGATCACCCCTCCACTTT
CASSYLEGQGGSPLHF
>TRBV7-6|TRBJ2-2|-|TRBD2
TGTGCCAGCAGCTTAGCAGCGGGAGAGTATACCGGGGAGCTGTTTTTT
CASSLAAGEYTGELFF
>TRBV5-5|TRBJ2-7|-|-
TGTGCCAGCAGCCTACGAGACAGATCCTACGAGCAGTACTTC
CASSLRDRSYEQYF
>TRBV9|TRBJ2-7|-|-
TGTGCCAGCAGCAAGTCAACAGGGAACTACGAGCAGTACTTC
CASSKSTGNYEQYF
>TRBV7-2|TRBJ1-2|-|-
TGTGCCAGCAGCTACCGTCAGGGGCCCCATGGCTACACCTTC
CASSYRQGPHGYTF
>TRBV6-1|TRBJ2-3|-|-
TGTGCCAGCAGTGAAGGGATGGGGTACAGGGTGACAGATACGCAGTATTTT
CASSEGMGYRVTDTQYF
>TRBV5-1|TRBJ2-7|-|TRBD2
TGCGCCAGCAGCTTGGGGGTAGCGGGCCCCTACGAGCAGTACTTC
CASSLGVAGPYEQYF
>TRBV19|TRBJ2-1|-|-
TGTGCCAGTAGTATAAGCACGGGAATCCCCTACAATGAGCAGTTCTTC
CASSISTGIPYNEQFF
>TRBV4-1|TRBJ1-5|once|-
TGCGCCAGCAGCCAGCCTCAACTACCTGGGTCGGGTAATCAGCCCCAGCATTTT
CASSQPQLPGSGNQPQHF
>TRBV5-1|TRBJ2-3|-|-
TGCGCCAGCAGCTTGGAGGGGACAGATACGCAGTATTTT
CASSLEGTDTQYF
>TRBV7-2|TRBJ2-2|-|-
TGTGCCAGCAGCTTAGGAGGGTTGGTCCGGGAGCTGTTTTTT
CASSLGGLVRELFF
>TRBV2|TRBJ2-3|-|TRBD2
TGTGCCAGTGCCGGGCTAGCGGGCACAGATACGCAGTATTTT
CASAGLAGTDTQYF
>TRBV11-2|TRBJ2-1|once|-
TGTGCCAGCAGCATCCCCGGGGAGCAGTTCTTC
CASSIPGEQFF
>TRBV6-1|TRBJ2-7|-|-
TGTGCCAGCAGTGGGGAATATGGGGCCGAGCAGTACTTC
CASSGEYGAEQYF
>TRBV11-3|TRBJ2-7|few|-
TGTGCCAGCAGCTTAGATCTAGGTGGCGAGCAGTACTTC
CASSLDLGGEQYF
>TRBV30|TRBJ2-5|once|TRBD1
TGTGCCTGGAGGGGGGACAGGCGGGGGACCCAGTACTTC
CAWRGDRRGTQYF
>TRBV5-1|TRBJ2-2|-|TRBD2
TGCGCCAGCAGCTTGCTAGCGGCAGACACCGGGGAGCTGTTTTTT
CASSLLAADTGELFF
>TRBV4-2|TRBJ2-7|-|TRBD2
TGTGCCAGCAGCCAAGATATGTGGACTAGCGGCGCCTACGAGCAGTACTTC
CASSQDMWTSGAYEQYF
>TRBV11-2|TRBJ2-4|-|TRBD2
TGTGCCAGCAGCTTACTAGCGGATTCCAAAAACATTCAGTACTTC
CASSLLADSKNIQYF
>TRBV9|TRBJ1-1|-|-
TGTGCCAGCAGCGTAGCGGGTTGGGGCACTGAAGCTTTCTTT
CASSVAGWGTEAFF
>TRBV9|TRBJ2-5|-|TRBD1
TGTGCCAGCAGCGCGCAGACAGGGGGAGAGACCCAGTACTTC
CASSAQTGGETQYF
>TRBV7-2|TRBJ2-1|-|-
TGTGCCAGCAGCTTTTCGGGCTCCTACAATGAGCAGTTCTTC
CASSFSGSYNEQFF
>TRBV19|TRBJ1-2|-|-
TGTGCCAGCCAATCTTCGACGCCGCGGGACACCTATGGCTACACCTTC
CASQSSTPRDTYGYTF
>TRBV18|TRBJ2-7|-|TRBD1
TGTGCCAGCTCGCCCGACAGGGTACCTTACGAGCAGTACTTC
CASSPDRVPYEQYF
>TRBV29-1|TRBJ1-1|few|-
TGCAGCGTACAATCGGGGGGAACACGGAACACTGAAGCTTTCTTT
CSVQSGGTRNTEAFF
>TRBV5-4|TRBJ1-1|-|-
TGTGCCAGCAGCCCAACCGCCGGGACTGCGAACACTGAAGCTTTCTTT
CASSPTAGTANTEAFF
>TRBV12-5|TRBJ1-5|few|-
TGTGCTAGTGGTTTGGACAGCCCTAATCAGCCCCAGCATTTT
CASGLDSPNQPQHF
>TRBV18|TRBJ1-2|-|-
TGTGCCAGCTCACCACCGGAGGGCAGGAGCTATGGCTACACCTTC
CASSPPEGRSYGYTF
>TRBV28|TRBJ1-3|-|-
TGTGCCAGCAGTTTAAACGCCTTGGGTGCTCTAAACACCATATATTTT
CASSLNALGALNTIYF
>TRBV9|TRBJ2-2|-|-
TGTGCCAGCAGCAGAACTGACGGGGAGCTGTTTTTT
CASSRTDGELFF